These T cell receptor beta chains were read from a single sample in a study of neoadjuvant nivolumab and ipilimumab in lung cancer. Generated by immunoSEQ multiplex PCR, the TCRdb table keeps only in-frame clones and is missing some. This table has 25,000 to 35,000 clones, roughly nine tenths appearing once. This specimen consisted of peripheral blood, obtained after neoadjuvant nivolumab, alone or with ipilimumab, at or shortly before surgery. The origin of the receptors is an adult with non-small cell lung cancer. The CDR3 runs from the conserved cysteine through the conserved F or W. The order of the fields is clone size, J gene, D gene, V gene, CDR3 protein, CDR3 DNA. A D gene is named only where the DNA matches it firmly. Where a row states a size, it is once, few, many or the class of an expanded clone; other rows omit it.

clone_size: -; j_call: TRBJ2-2; d_call: -; v_call: TRBV18; cdr3_aa: CASSPAGTGELFF; cdr3_nt: TGTGCCAGCTCACCAGCCGGCACCGGGGAGCTGTTTTTT
clone_size: -; j_call: TRBJ1-2; d_call: -; v_call: TRBV10-3; cdr3_aa: CAIRYDTTYGYTF; cdr3_nt: TGTGCCATCAGATACGATACAACCTATGGCTACACCTTC
clone_size: -; j_call: TRBJ2-7; d_call: -; v_call: TRBV20-1; cdr3_aa: CSASSGYEQYF; cdr3_nt: TGCAGTGCCTCGTCGGGCTACGAGCAGTACTTC
clone_size: -; j_call: TRBJ1-2; d_call: -; v_call: TRBV5-6; cdr3_aa: CASSFGFNYGYTF; cdr3_nt: TGTGCCAGCAGCTTCGGGTTCAACTATGGCTACACCTTC
clone_size: -; j_call: TRBJ2-5; d_call: -; v_call: TRBV5-1; cdr3_aa: CASRKFASWETQYF; cdr3_nt: TGCGCCAGCAGAAAATTTGCGTCGTGGGAGACCCAGTACTTC
clone_size: few; j_call: TRBJ2-2; d_call: -; v_call: TRBV5-6; cdr3_aa: CASSPVYGGDTGELFF; cdr3_nt: TGTGCCAGCAGCCCGGTGTACGGGGGCGACACCGGGGAGCTGTTTTTT
clone_size: -; j_call: TRBJ2-7; d_call: TRBD1; v_call: TRBV11-3; cdr3_aa: CASSHGQGSREQYF; cdr3_nt: TGTGCCAGCAGCCATGGACAGGGTTCGAGGGAGCAGTACTTC
clone_size: -; j_call: TRBJ1-5; d_call: -; v_call: TRBV7-2; cdr3_aa: CASSLAGGSWSNQPQHF; cdr3_nt: TGTGCCAGCAGCTTGGCGGGGGGGTCTTGGAGCAATCAGCCCCAGCATTTT
clone_size: -; j_call: TRBJ2-7; d_call: -; v_call: TRBV11-2; cdr3_aa: CASSLDYWGSRALRSEQYF; cdr3_nt: TGTGCCAGCAGCTTAGATTATTGGGGTTCTCGGGCGCTGAGATCCGAGCAGTACTTC
clone_size: -; j_call: TRBJ1-1; d_call: TRBD1; v_call: TRBV29-1; cdr3_aa: CSGQDRGRGKDTEAFF; cdr3_nt: TGCAGCGGACAAGACAGGGGGCGCGGGAAGGACACTGAAGCTTTCTTT
clone_size: -; j_call: TRBJ2-6; d_call: -; v_call: TRBV6-6; cdr3_aa: CASSYSPSSGANVLTF; cdr3_nt: TGTGCCAGCAGTTACTCGCCCAGCTCTGGGGCCAACGTCCTGACTTTC
clone_size: -; j_call: TRBJ2-3; d_call: -; v_call: TRBV4-3; cdr3_aa: CASSLEYGPSTDTQYF; cdr3_nt: TGCGCCAGCAGCTTAGAATACGGGCCAAGCACAGATACGCAGTATTTT
clone_size: -; j_call: TRBJ1-1; d_call: -; v_call: TRBV29-1; cdr3_aa: CSVEWGRGTEAFF; cdr3_nt: TGCAGCGTTGAATGGGGTAGAGGGACTGAAGCTTTCTTT
clone_size: -; j_call: TRBJ1-3; d_call: -; v_call: TRBV18; cdr3_aa: CASSPGTASGNTIYF; cdr3_nt: TGTGCCAGCTCACCCGGGACGGCTTCTGGAAACACCATATATTTT
clone_size: -; j_call: TRBJ2-7; d_call: TRBD2; v_call: TRBV4-1; cdr3_aa: CASSQGAGAGGEQYF; cdr3_nt: TGCGCCAGCAGCCAAGGTGCGGGGGCGGGAGGGGAGCAGTACTTC
clone_size: -; j_call: TRBJ1-1; d_call: -; v_call: TRBV29-1; cdr3_aa: CSVDSGTEAFF; cdr3_nt: TGCAGCGTTGATTCGGGCACTGAAGCTTTCTTT
clone_size: -; j_call: TRBJ1-1; d_call: TRBD1; v_call: TRBV11-2; cdr3_aa: CASSSDRTNTEAFF; cdr3_nt: TGTGCCAGCAGCTCGGACAGGACGAACACTGAAGCTTTCTTT
clone_size: -; j_call: TRBJ2-2; d_call: -; v_call: TRBV5-1; cdr3_aa: CASTETANTGELFF; cdr3_nt: TGCGCCAGCACTGAGACAGCGAACACCGGGGAGCTGTTTTTT
clone_size: -; j_call: TRBJ2-7; d_call: -; v_call: TRBV5-1; cdr3_aa: CASRPGDSYEQYF; cdr3_nt: TGCGCCAGCAGGCCGGGAGACTCCTACGAGCAGTACTTC
clone_size: -; j_call: TRBJ2-1; d_call: -; v_call: TRBV6-1; cdr3_aa: CASSLRGREQFF; cdr3_nt: TGTGCCAGCAGTTTAAGGGGTAGGGAGCAGTTCTTC
clone_size: -; j_call: TRBJ2-7; d_call: TRBD2; v_call: TRBV5-4; cdr3_aa: CASSLRTSGSYEQYF; cdr3_nt: TGTGCCAGCAGCCTACGGACTAGCGGTTCCTACGAGCAGTACTTC
clone_size: -; j_call: TRBJ2-2; d_call: TRBD1; v_call: TRBV19; cdr3_aa: CASSKASGTGSNTGELFF; cdr3_nt: TGTGCCAGTAGTAAGGCCTCCGGGACAGGCTCGAACACCGGGGAGCTGTTTTTT
clone_size: -; j_call: TRBJ1-1; d_call: -; v_call: TRBV4-1; cdr3_aa: CASSQLKNTEAFF; cdr3_nt: TGCGCCAGCAGCCAGCTGAAGAACACTGAAGCTTTCTTT
clone_size: -; j_call: TRBJ1-2; d_call: -; v_call: TRBV7-9; cdr3_aa: CASSPPGPNYGYTF; cdr3_nt: TGTGCCAGCAGCCCTCCGGGACCCAACTATGGCTACACCTTC
clone_size: -; j_call: TRBJ2-1; d_call: -; v_call: TRBV2; cdr3_aa: CASRAEVTYNEQFF; cdr3_nt: TGTGCCAGCAGGGCAGAGGTGACGTACAATGAGCAGTTCTTC
clone_size: -; j_call: TRBJ2-2; d_call: -; v_call: TRBV27; cdr3_aa: CASMRTANTGELFF; cdr3_nt: TGTGCCAGCATGAGGACAGCGAACACCGGGGAGCTGTTTTTT
clone_size: -; j_call: TRBJ1-1; d_call: -; v_call: TRBV10-3; cdr3_aa: CAISAASGLGGAFF; cdr3_nt: TGTGCCATCAGTGCGGCCAGCGGATTAGGGGGAGCTTTCTTT
clone_size: -; j_call: TRBJ1-1; d_call: -; v_call: TRBV5-6; cdr3_aa: CASEKIEAFF; cdr3_nt: TGTGCCAGCGAGAAAATCGAAGCTTTCTTT
clone_size: -; j_call: TRBJ1-2; d_call: -; v_call: TRBV7-8; cdr3_aa: CASSPGDFGGYTF; cdr3_nt: TGTGCCAGCAGCCCTGGGGATTTCGGTGGCTACACCTTC
clone_size: -; j_call: TRBJ1-2; d_call: -; v_call: TRBV4-2; cdr3_aa: CASSQAGGAIGYTF; cdr3_nt: TGTGCCAGCAGCCAAGCGGGGGGGGCCATTGGCTACACCTTC
clone_size: once; j_call: TRBJ2-7; d_call: TRBD1; v_call: TRBV7-7; cdr3_aa: CASSTGQGLEQYF; cdr3_nt: TGTGCCAGCAGCACGGGACAGGGGCTCGAGCAGTACTTC
clone_size: -; j_call: TRBJ2-1; d_call: -; v_call: TRBV15; cdr3_aa: CATSRDYLSSYNEQFF; cdr3_nt: TGTGCCACCAGCAGGGACTACCTGAGCTCCTACAATGAGCAGTTCTTC
clone_size: -; j_call: TRBJ1-5; d_call: -; v_call: TRBV6-5; cdr3_aa: CASSYSREDSNQPQHF; cdr3_nt: TGTGCCAGCAGTTACTCTCGGGAAGATAGCAATCAGCCCCAGCATTTT
clone_size: -; j_call: TRBJ1-4; d_call: -; v_call: TRBV7-2; cdr3_aa: CASSPQGTVEKLFF; cdr3_nt: TGTGCCAGCAGCCCGCAAGGGACGGTTGAAAAACTGTTTTTT
clone_size: -; j_call: TRBJ1-5; d_call: TRBD1; v_call: TRBV6-1; cdr3_aa: CASIGGGFNQPQHF; cdr3_nt: TGTGCCAGCATTGGAGGGGGCTTCAATCAGCCCCAGCATTTT
clone_size: -; j_call: TRBJ2-3; d_call: TRBD1; v_call: TRBV5-3; cdr3_aa: CARSYRGLTLTDTQYF; cdr3_nt: TGTGCCAGAAGCTACAGGGGGCTCACTCTCACAGATACGCAGTATTTT
clone_size: few; j_call: TRBJ1-4; d_call: TRBD1; v_call: TRBV5-1; cdr3_aa: CASSPGQARDEKLFF; cdr3_nt: TGCGCCAGCAGCCCTGGACAGGCCCGTGATGAAAAACTGTTTTTT
clone_size: once; j_call: TRBJ1-1; d_call: -; v_call: TRBV5-5; cdr3_aa: CASSLVAGRATEAFF; cdr3_nt: TGTGCCAGCAGCTTGGTGGCAGGGCGGGCCACTGAAGCTTTCTTT
clone_size: -; j_call: TRBJ1-3; d_call: TRBD1; v_call: TRBV4-3; cdr3_aa: CASSQDDRASSGNTIYF; cdr3_nt: TGCGCCAGCAGCCAAGATGACAGGGCGTCCTCTGGAAACACCATATATTTT
clone_size: -; j_call: TRBJ2-3; d_call: TRBD2; v_call: TRBV7-2; cdr3_aa: CASSSSGTSGGGRDTQYF; cdr3_nt: TGTGCCAGCAGTTCATCTGGGACTAGCGGGGGGGGTCGAGATACGCAGTATTTT
clone_size: -; j_call: TRBJ1-2; d_call: -; v_call: TRBV11-2; cdr3_aa: CASSQGIYGYTF; cdr3_nt: TGTGCCAGCAGCCAGGGGATTTATGGCTACACCTTC
clone_size: -; j_call: TRBJ2-7; d_call: -; v_call: TRBV5-6; cdr3_aa: CASSLGGSAYEQYF; cdr3_nt: TGTGCCAGCAGCTTGGGTGGGTCAGCCTACGAGCAGTACTTC
clone_size: -; j_call: TRBJ1-4; d_call: -; v_call: TRBV11-2; cdr3_aa: CASSPWARGEKLFF; cdr3_nt: TGTGCCAGCAGCCCCTGGGCCCGGGGAGAAAAACTGTTTTTT
clone_size: -; j_call: TRBJ1-2; d_call: -; v_call: TRBV29-1; cdr3_aa: CSVARYEGQSITYYGYTF; cdr3_nt: TGCAGCGTTGCCCGGTATGAGGGGCAGAGCATAACTTACTATGGCTACACCTTC
clone_size: -; j_call: TRBJ1-3; d_call: -; v_call: TRBV11-2; cdr3_aa: CASSPLGAGVYSGNTIYF; cdr3_nt: TGTGCCAGCAGCCCTTTGGGGGCGGGGGTTTACTCTGGAAACACCATATATTTT
clone_size: once; j_call: TRBJ1-2; d_call: TRBD1; v_call: TRBV11-2; cdr3_aa: CASSQGQGALSYGYTF; cdr3_nt: TGTGCCAGCAGCCAAGGACAGGGGGCGCTTAGCTATGGCTACACCTTC
clone_size: -; j_call: TRBJ1-5; d_call: -; v_call: TRBV2; cdr3_aa: CASSEAGGGRWNQPQHF; cdr3_nt: TGTGCCAGCAGTGAAGCAGGGGGGGGCCGCTGGAATCAGCCCCAGCATTTT
clone_size: -; j_call: TRBJ1-2; d_call: TRBD1; v_call: TRBV6-5; cdr3_aa: CASSVDRAGRYTF; cdr3_nt: TGTGCCAGCAGCGTCGACAGGGCGGGGCGCTACACCTTC
clone_size: -; j_call: TRBJ2-7; d_call: -; v_call: TRBV2; cdr3_aa: CASTGTSYEQYF; cdr3_nt: TGTGCCAGCACGGGAACCTCCTACGAGCAGTACTTC
clone_size: -; j_call: TRBJ1-3; d_call: -; v_call: TRBV10-2; cdr3_aa: CASSNRPWGGSGNTIYF; cdr3_nt: TGCGCCAGCAGTAACCGACCTTGGGGCGGCTCTGGAAACACCATATATTTT
clone_size: -; j_call: TRBJ1-1; d_call: -; v_call: TRBV28; cdr3_aa: CASTGTGVKAFF; cdr3_nt: TGTGCCAGCACCGGGACGGGTGTCAAAGCTTTCTTT
clone_size: -; j_call: TRBJ2-3; d_call: -; v_call: TRBV2; cdr3_aa: CASNLLTDTQYF; cdr3_nt: TGTGCCAGCAACCTCCTCACAGATACGCAGTATTTT
clone_size: -; j_call: TRBJ1-4; d_call: -; v_call: TRBV18; cdr3_aa: CASSPVGPRNEKLFF; cdr3_nt: TGTGCCAGCTCACCAGTTGGGCCCAGGAATGAAAAACTGTTTTTT
clone_size: -; j_call: TRBJ2-7; d_call: TRBD1; v_call: TRBV7-2; cdr3_aa: CASSSRTGSHWNEQYF; cdr3_nt: TGTGCCAGCAGCTCACGGACAGGGTCCCACTGGAACGAGCAGTACTTC
clone_size: -; j_call: TRBJ2-7; d_call: TRBD1; v_call: TRBV9; cdr3_aa: CASSPTPGQGAYEQYF; cdr3_nt: TGTGCCAGCAGCCCTACCCCGGGACAGGGAGCCTACGAGCAGTACTTC
clone_size: -; j_call: TRBJ1-3; d_call: -; v_call: TRBV10-3; cdr3_aa: CAISESGGGGNTIYF; cdr3_nt: TGTGCCATCAGTGAGTCTGGGGGTGGAGGAAACACCATATATTTT
clone_size: -; j_call: TRBJ2-3; d_call: TRBD1; v_call: TRBV7-6; cdr3_aa: CASSSRQGAGTDTQYF; cdr3_nt: TGTGCCAGCAGCTCCCGACAGGGGGCGGGCACAGATACGCAGTATTTT
clone_size: -; j_call: TRBJ2-5; d_call: -; v_call: TRBV29-1; cdr3_aa: CSVGARNQETQYF; cdr3_nt: TGCAGCGTTGGGGCCAGGAACCAAGAGACCCAGTACTTC
clone_size: -; j_call: TRBJ2-5; d_call: -; v_call: TRBV5-1; cdr3_aa: CASSSGDNPMGQYF; cdr3_nt: TGCGCCAGCAGCTCGGGGGACAATCCGATGGGCCAGTACTTC